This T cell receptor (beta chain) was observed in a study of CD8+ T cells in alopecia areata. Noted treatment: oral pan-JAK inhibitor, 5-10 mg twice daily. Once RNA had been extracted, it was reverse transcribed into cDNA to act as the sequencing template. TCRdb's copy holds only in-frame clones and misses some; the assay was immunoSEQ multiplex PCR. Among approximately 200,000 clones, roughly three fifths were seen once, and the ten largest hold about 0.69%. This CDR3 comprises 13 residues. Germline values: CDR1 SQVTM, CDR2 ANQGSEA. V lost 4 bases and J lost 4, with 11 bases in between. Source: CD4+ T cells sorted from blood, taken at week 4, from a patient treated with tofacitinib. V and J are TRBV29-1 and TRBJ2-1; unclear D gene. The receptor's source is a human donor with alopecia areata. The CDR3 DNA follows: TGCAGCGTTGGGCGGTCCGTATACAATGAGCAGTTCTTC. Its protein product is CSVGRSVYNEQFF.